This TCR beta chain was retrieved from a study of blood T cell repertoires in COVID-19. J gave up 4 bases and V 5 bases, and 6 bases lay outside the gene matches. Germline loops: CDR1 SNHLY, CDR2 FYNNEI. The CDR3 covers 14 residues. Measured with immunoSEQ multiplex PCR; TCRdb has only the in-frame clones, and not every one. Counted here are about 97,000 clones, more than 75% occurring once; the ten biggest clones make up roughly 3.1%. The TCR originated in a man between 45 and 60 years old with active or convalescent COVID-19. Sample: peripheral blood. The rearrangement joins TRBV2 to TRBJ1-2, with 8 bases lining up with TRBD1. This chain's CDR3 is CASSTGGLSYGYTF. The CDR3 nucleotides are TGTGCCAGCAGTACAGGGGGTCTCAGCTATGGCTACACCTTC.